These 30 T cell receptor beta chains were sequenced from one sample in a study of CD8+ T cells in alopecia areata. RNA was isolated and reverse transcribed to cDNA, the sequencing template. Produced via immunoSEQ multiplex PCR; TCRdb's table is partial and in-frame only. The top ten hold approximately 3.3% of the sample, which has 190,000 or so clones, around 60% seen once. Treatment given: oral pan-JAK inhibitor, 5-10 mg twice daily. Sequencing used CD4+ T cells sorted from blood, obtained at week 4, from a patient treated with tofacitinib. These receptors came from a human donor with alopecia areata.

The chain links TRBV5-4 to TRBJ2-3; 12 bases align to TRBD2. The ends lost 8 bases at V and 2 bases at J; junction bases unmatched: 6. The germline CDR1 and CDR2 sequences are SGHNT and YYREEE (reference sequence). The CDR3 extends over 15 amino acids. The CDR3 DNA follows: TGTGCCAGTAGCCCTAGCGGGGGGGACACAGATACGCAGTATTTT. Its translation is CASSPSGGDTDTQYF.

The J gene is TRBJ1-5, the V gene TRBV29-1; D might be TRBD1 (5 bases). The CDR3 is 15 residues long. Trimming took 6 bases from V and 1 from J, leaving 16 bases between them. Germline V CDR1 and CDR2: SQVTM, ANQGSEA. CDR3: CSVTTGGLSNQPQHF. The CDR3 DNA is TGCAGCGTGACAACGGGGGGGTTAAGCAATCAGCCCCAGCATTTT.

The gene calls are TRBV20-1 and TRBJ2-5; no clear D gene. The CDR3 is 11 amino acids. CDR1 DFQATT and CDR2 SNEGSKA come from the germline V gene (reference sequence). CDR3 coding DNA: TGCAGCGCCCGGCTGGACGAGACCCAGTACTTC. Translating gives CSARLDETQYF.

This chain joins TRBV27 and TRBJ2-2; D is perhaps TRBD1 (6 bases). V was shortened by 4 bases and J by 2 bases, with 11 bases between the two germline ends. Germline loops: CDR1 MNHEY, CDR2 SMNVEV (reference sequence). This CDR3 contains 15 residues. This CDR3 reads CASSYQGSNTGELFF. CDR3 coding DNA: TGTGCCAGCAGTTATCAGGGGTCTAACACCGGGGAGCTGTTTTTT.

The chain combines TRBV28 with TRBJ2-6; D is perhaps TRBD1 (5 bases). This CDR3 is built from 16 residues. Germline CDR1 and CDR2: MDHEN and SYDVKM. Between the trimmed V and J ends, which lost 6 bases and 0 bases, there was a span of 12 bases. In DNA, the CDR3 is TGTGCCAGCAGCCCACAGGTATTCTCTGGGGCCAACGTCCTGACTTTC. Translated, it gives CASSPQVFSGANVLTF.

The chain joins TRBV11-1 to TRBJ1-1; the match to TRBD1 covers 9 bases. The CDR3 is 14 residues long. From germline, CDR1 is SGHAT and CDR2 FQDESV (reference sequence). V gave up 4 bases and J gave up 3 bases; unmatched junction bases: 3. The CDR3 nucleotides read TGTGCCAGCAGCTCTAGACAGGGGGACACTGAAGCTTTCTTT. This sequence encodes CASSSRQGDTEAFF.

The V and J genes are TRBV2 and TRBJ2-7, with 7 bases identical to TRBD1. Germline-derived CDR1 and CDR2 are SNHLY and FYNNEI. This CDR3 region has 13 residues. Trimming removed 7 bases from V and 7 bases from J; junction bases left unmatched: 10. The CDR3 loop reads CASTPVQGVEQYF. The CDR3 DNA is TGTGCCAGCACGCCTGTGCAGGGGGTTGAGCAGTACTTC. The complete variable domain, with remaining parts taken from reference TRBV2 and TRBJ2-7, reads EPEVTQTPSHQVTQMGQEVILRCVPISNHLYFYWYRQILGQKVEFLVSFYNNEISEKSEIFDDQFSVERPDGSNFTLKIRSTKLEDSAMYFCASTPVQGVEQYFGPGTRLTVT.

V gene TRBV7-9 combines with J gene TRBJ1-5, with D unclear. This CDR3 has 14 amino acids. Germline V CDR1 and CDR2: SEHNR, FQNEAQ (reference sequence). V lost 4 bases, J lost 5 bases, and 12 bases lay in between. The CDR3 loop is CASSSMEGDQPQHF. DNA for the CDR3: TGTGCCAGCAGCTCCATGGAGGGAGATCAGCCCCAGCATTTT.

The V call is TRBV30, the J call TRBJ1-2; D may be TRBD1 (5 bases). This CDR3 contains 12 residues. Germline CDR1 and CDR2: GTSNPN and SVGIG (reference sequence). V lost 4 bases and J lost 5, with 11 bases in between. The CDR3 DNA is TGTGCCTGGACCGGGGGGTTGTATGGCTACACCTTC. Protein sequence: CAWTGGLYGYTF.

The CDR3 sequence: CAWRRGTDYGYTF. CDR3 coding DNA: TGTGCCTGGAGGCGGGGGACTGACTATGGCTACACCTTC. The V call is TRBV30, the J call TRBJ1-2; possible D gene TRBD1, 5 bases. The CDR3 contains 13 residues. Trimming stripped 3 bases from V and 3 bases from J, with 11 bases between. Per the germline V gene, CDR1 is GTSNPN and CDR2 is SVGIG (reference sequence). The full variable domain, in which reference TRBV30 and TRBJ1-2 provide the parts outside the CDR3, is SQTIHQWPATLVQPVGSPLSLECTVEGTSNPNLYWYRQAAGRGLQLLFYSVGIGQISSEVPQNLSASRPQDRQFILSSKKLLLSDSGFYLCAWRRGTDYGYTFGSGTRLTVV.

The genes are TRBV30 and TRBJ1-5; D possibly corresponds to TRBD1 (5 bases). The V and J ends lost 1 base and 2 bases respectively, with 6 bases between them. The CDR3 runs 13 residues. CDR1 GTSNPN and CDR2 SVGIG come from the germline V gene (reference sequence). As DNA, the CDR3 is TGTGCCTGGAGTGCAGGGCGCAATCAGCCCCAGCATTTT. Translation: CAWSAGRNQPQHF.

This chain uses TRBV29-1 with TRBJ1-2, with D maybe TRBD1 (6 bases). Germline-derived CDR1 and CDR2 are SQVTM and ANQGSEA. The CDR3 loop spans 12 amino acids. V gave up 6 bases and J gave up 4 bases, with 12 bases separating them. CDR3 bases: TGCAGCGTCGAGGGACAATCCTATGGCTACACCTTC. It codes for CSVEGQSYGYTF.

The chain has TRBV5-6 and TRBJ2-5, with 8 bases aligning to TRBD1. Trimming at V came to 0 bases and at J to 5 bases, leaving 9 bases not matched to a gene. Germline V lookup: CDR1 SGHDT, CDR2 YYEEEE. The CDR3 totals 16 residues. The CDR3 DNA is TGTGCCAGCAGCTTGGTTGGCAGGGGGCTAGGGGAGACCCAGTACTTC. Translated, it gives CASSLVGRGLGETQYF.

The chain couples TRBV28 to TRBJ2-4; unclear D gene. Germline loops: CDR1 MDHEN, CDR2 SYDVKM. Trimming took 9 bases from V and 0 from J, leaving 15 bases between them. The CDR3 runs 15 residues. The CDR3 region is CASYPRRLAKNIQYF. CDR3 DNA: TGTGCCAGTTATCCCCGCCGACTAGCCAAAAACATTCAGTACTTC.

V gene TRBV30 combines with J gene TRBJ1-6; D is perhaps TRBD1 (6 bases). Trimming left V 2 bases short and J 7 bases short, with 27 bases between. The CDR3 contains 19 residues. Germline V CDR1 and CDR2: GTSNPN, SVGIG (reference sequence). CDR3 loop: CAWSFEPQGTAFGNSPLHF. The CDR3 coding sequence is TGTGCCTGGAGTTTCGAGCCACAGGGAACTGCGTTTGGGAATTCACCCCTCCACTTT.

This chain connects TRBV2 to TRBJ2-7; a weak D match, TRBD1 (7 bases). This CDR3 comprises 15 residues. V gave up 1 base and J gave up 2 bases, with 12 bases separating them. The germline gives CDR1 SNHLY, CDR2 FYNNEI. CDR3 nucleotide sequence: TGTGCCAGCAGTGAAGTGCAGGGGGGACCCTACGAGCAGTACTTC. Amino acids: CASSEVQGGPYEQYF.

This clone was seen more than once but under ten times. This chain links TRBV5-5 with TRBJ2-7; 11 positions agree with TRBD1. CDR3 length equals 17 residues. Germline values: CDR1 SGHKS, CDR2 YYEKEE (reference sequence). V lost 2 bases and J lost 6; bases outside the gene matches: 13. The CDR3 nucleotides read TGTGCCAGCAGCTTATTGGGGGACAGGGGGAGCTTCGGCGAGCAGTACTTC. This codes for CASSLLGDRGSFGEQYF.

V usage is TRBV6-5 and J usage is TRBJ2-5; perhaps TRBD2 as D (5 bases). Germline CDR1 reads MNHEY; CDR2 reads SVGAGI. The CDR3 has 11 amino acids. V shed 4 bases and J shed 11 bases, with 11 bases lying between them. This CDR3 reads CASSSLGKQYF. CDR3 bases: TGTGCCAGCAGTTCGCTCGGGAAGCAGTACTTC.

The chain recombines TRBV7-9 with TRBJ2-6; D remains unclear. The V end lost 1 base, the J end lost 0 bases, and 7 bases lay between the germline ends. The V gene's germline CDR1 is SEHNR and CDR2 FQNEAQ (reference sequence). The CDR3 is 16 residues long. CDR3 DNA: TGTGCCAGCAGCTTAGTGGGGTACTCTGGGGCCAACGTCCTGACTTTC. This translates into CASSLVGYSGANVLTF. The full variable domain, its missing parts supplied by reference TRBV7-9 and TRBJ2-6, is DTGVSQNPRHKITKRGQNVTFRCDPISEHNRLYWYRQTLGQGPEFLTYFQNEAQLEKSRLLSDRFSAERPKGSFSTLEIQRTEQGDSAMYLCASSLVGYSGANVLTFGAGSRLTVL.

V is TRBV2 and J is TRBJ2-1; 7 bases line up with TRBD1. The CDR3 has 14 residues. From germline, CDR1 is SNHLY and CDR2 FYNNEI. V lost 9 bases to trimming and J lost 2 bases; unmatched junction nucleotides: 7. CDR3: CASSTGSTYNEQFF. In nucleotides, the CDR3 is TGTGCCAGTTCGACAGGGAGTACCTACAATGAGCAGTTCTTC.

This clone qualifies as large. The V gene is TRBV25-1, the J gene TRBJ1-6; the match to TRBD1 covers 7 bases. Unmatched junction bases numbered 1, after V lost 0 bases and J lost 5 bases. Looked up from germline, CDR1 is MGHDK and CDR2 is SYGVNS. There are 15 residues in the CDR3. The CDR3 here is CASSEYRGDNSPLHF. CDR3 sequence (DNA): TGTGCCAGCAGTGAATACAGGGGGGATAATTCACCCCTCCACTTT.

This chain joins TRBV11-2 and TRBJ1-5, with D perhaps TRBD1 (5 bases). The CDR3 is 13 residues long. The V gene's germline CDR1 is SGHAT and CDR2 FQNNGV. V was shortened by 5 bases and J by 7 bases, with 12 bases between the two germline ends. Here the CDR3 DNA reads TGTGCCAGCAGCCAAGGGACGGGGCAGCCCCAGCATTTT. It yields the protein CASSQGTGQPQHF.

The V gene is TRBV30, the J gene TRBJ2-3, with 8 positions matching TRBD2. In germline, CDR1 is GTSNPN, CDR2 SVGIG (reference sequence). The CDR3 spans 12 residues. The J segment lost 11 bases and the V segment lost 2 bases, leaving 6 bases of the junction unmatched. CDR3 nucleotides: TGTGCCTGGAGTACGGGGGGGCCCGGGCAGTATTTT. The encoded protein is CAWSTGGPGQYF.

Only a few counts were recorded for this clone. The V call is TRBV7-2, the J call TRBJ1-1; TRBD1 matches 8 bases. The V gene end was trimmed by 6 bases and the J gene end by 0 bases; junction bases not matched to a gene: 6. The CDR3 extends over 15 amino acids. Germline V CDR1 and CDR2: SGHTA, FQGNSA. CDR3: CASSHPTGVNTEAFF. The CDR3 bases are TGTGCCAGCAGTCATCCGACAGGGGTGAACACTGAAGCTTTCTTT.

The gene calls are TRBV29-1 and TRBJ2-5; maybe TRBD2 (6 bases). The CDR3 has 12 residues. CDR1 and CDR2 from the germline V gene are SQVTM and ANQGSEA. Deletions cut 7 bases from V and 4 bases from J, with 13 bases between. CDR3: CSGAGGGETQYF. In DNA, the CDR3 is TGCAGCGGTGCTGGGGGAGGAGAGACCCAGTACTTC.

The chain recombines TRBV7-8 with TRBJ2-5, with TRBD1 as a possible D gene (5 bases). Looked up from germline, CDR1 is SGHVS and CDR2 is FQNEAQ. The V gene lost 4 bases and the J gene lost 5 bases, with 14 bases spanning the gap. The CDR3 extends over 14 amino acids. CDR3 nucleotide sequence: TGTGCCAGCAGCTACTTAGGGGTTGGTGAGACCCAGTACTTC. Protein product: CASSYLGVGETQYF.

This clone was detected only a few times. V and J are TRBV5-4 and TRBJ1-1, with 12 bases fitting TRBD1. The CDR3 consists of 13 residues. CDR1 is SGHNT, CDR2 YYREEE, per germline (reference sequence). J gave up 10 bases and V 10 bases, and 11 bases lay outside the gene matches. CDR3 DNA sequence: TGTGCCGTCGGGGGACAGGGGGCCCGGGGAGCTTTCTTT. Amino acid sequence: CAVGGQGARGAFF.

The sample holds a few counts of this clone. The chain employs TRBV5-4 and TRBJ1-6, with a weak D call TRBD1 (5 bases). V lost 4 bases and J lost 7, with 15 bases in between. The CDR3 is 15 amino acids. Germline V lookup: CDR1 SGHNT, CDR2 YYREEE (reference sequence). The CDR3: CASSNALGANSPLHF. CDR3 sequence (DNA): TGTGCCAGCAGCAATGCCCTCGGGGCAAATTCACCCCTCCACTTT.

This clone was detected a few times. The chain joins TRBV5-4 to TRBJ2-7; perhaps D is TRBD1 or TRBD2 (6 bases each). The CDR3 is 14 residues long. Germline loops: CDR1 SGHNT, CDR2 YYREEE (reference sequence). V gave up 3 bases and J gave up 4 bases, with 14 bases separating them. The CDR3 coding sequence is TGTGCCAGCAGCTGGGGGGCAGTGGGTTACGAGCAGTACTTC. This codes for CASSWGAVGYEQYF.

The V call is TRBV29-1, the J call TRBJ2-2; TRBD2 is a possible D gene (6 bases). V was pared by 4 bases and J by 0 bases, with 9 bases between. The CDR3 extends over 14 amino acids. Germline V lookup: CDR1 SQVTM, CDR2 ANQGSEA. The CDR3 reads CSVGRGPNTGELFF. The CDR3 DNA reads as TGCAGCGTTGGGAGGGGACCGAACACCGGGGAGCTGTTTTTT.